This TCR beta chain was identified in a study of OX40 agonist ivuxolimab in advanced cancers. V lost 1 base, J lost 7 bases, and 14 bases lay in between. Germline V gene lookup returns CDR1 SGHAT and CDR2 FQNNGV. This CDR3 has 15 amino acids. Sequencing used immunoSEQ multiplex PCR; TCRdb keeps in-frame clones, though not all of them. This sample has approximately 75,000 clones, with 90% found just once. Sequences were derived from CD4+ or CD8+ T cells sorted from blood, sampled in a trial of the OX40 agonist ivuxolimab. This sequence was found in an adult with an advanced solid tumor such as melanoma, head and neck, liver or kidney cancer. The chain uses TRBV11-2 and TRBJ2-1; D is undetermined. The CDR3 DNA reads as TGTGCCAGCAGCTTAGCGTACCCAGAATGGAATGAGCAGTTCTTC. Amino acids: CASSLAYPEWNEQFF.